This TCR beta chain was captured by sequencing in a study of patients and donors after allogeneic stem cell transplantation. Each CDR3 protein gets one entry after TCRdb re-called the RT-PCR reads with MiXCR. The sample shows more than 850,000 distinct CDR3 sequences, roughly 17% of them seen only once. Trimming removed 5 bases from V and 7 bases from J, with 17 bases in between. The CDR3 contains 15 residues. The sequence came from a human donor who was either an allogeneic HSCT recipient or a stem cell or donor lymphocyte infusion donor (not recorded which). It is not recorded whose cells these are; they may come from a transplant donor. The rearrangement uses TRBV12-3 or TRBV12-4 and TRBJ1-4, with D perhaps matching TRBD1 (5 bases). The sequenced sample consisted of blood, either unsorted or a sorted T cell fraction (not recorded which). In DNA, the CDR3 is TGTGCCAGCAGTCCTTTCCGGGGCGGCAGTGAAAAACTGTTTTTT. This sequence encodes CASSPFRGGSEKLFF.